These T cell receptor beta chains were read from a single sample in a study of blood T cell repertoires in COVID-19. Profiling relied on immunoSEQ multiplex PCR, and the TCRdb table lists in-frame clones only, not all of them. The table lists more than 250,000 clones, almost 90% of them singletons. Sequencing was done on a sample of PBMCs or T cells enriched from blood (not recorded which). The source of these receptors is a woman in her late teens or twenties with acute COVID-19. Both conserved end residues are part of each CDR3. Each record gives: J gene, clone size, D gene, V gene, CDR3 protein, CDR3 DNA. A D gene is named only where the DNA matches it firmly. Size is omitted from some rows. Given values are once, few, many or a class for expanded clones.

j_gene: TRBJ1-2; abundance: once; d_gene: -; v_gene: TRBV10-3; CDR3aa: CAISDDMNYGYTF; CDR3nt: TGTGCCATCAGTGATGACATGAACTATGGCTACACCTTC
j_gene: TRBJ2-5; abundance: -; d_gene: TRBD2; v_gene: TRBV27; CDR3aa: CASSLWGLAGLRETQYF; CDR3nt: TGTGCCAGCAGTTTATGGGGACTAGCGGGATTGAGAGAGACCCAGTACTTC
j_gene: TRBJ2-7; abundance: -; d_gene: -; v_gene: TRBV6-6; CDR3aa: CASSSGAYEQYF; CDR3nt: TGTGCCAGCAGCTCCGGAGCCTACGAGCAGTACTTC
j_gene: TRBJ2-7; abundance: -; d_gene: TRBD2; v_gene: TRBV27; CDR3aa: CASSPIPTQAGANEQYF; CDR3nt: TGTGCCAGCAGTCCTATTCCCACACAAGCGGGAGCAAACGAGCAGTACTTC
j_gene: TRBJ2-3; abundance: -; d_gene: -; v_gene: TRBV18; CDR3aa: CASSRTGGAGTDTQYF; CDR3nt: TGTGCCAGCTCACGAACCGGGGGTGCGGGCACAGATACGCAGTATTTT
j_gene: TRBJ1-2; abundance: -; d_gene: TRBD1; v_gene: TRBV19; CDR3aa: CASSILGQGGIYGYTF; CDR3nt: TGTGCCAGTAGTATATTGGGACAGGGAGGGATATATGGCTACACCTTC
j_gene: TRBJ2-2; abundance: -; d_gene: TRBD2; v_gene: TRBV5-1; CDR3aa: CASSLVGSGGGTGELFF; CDR3nt: TGCGCCAGCAGCTTGGTGGGATCGGGAGGAGGCACCGGGGAGCTGTTTTTT
j_gene: TRBJ1-3; abundance: -; d_gene: -; v_gene: TRBV19; CDR3aa: CASSRSGVGNTIYF; CDR3nt: TGTGCCAGTAGCCGCTCAGGGGTTGGAAACACCATATATTTT
j_gene: TRBJ1-2; abundance: -; d_gene: -; v_gene: TRBV3-1/TRBV3-2; CDR3aa: CASSQQGGYGYTF; CDR3nt: TGTGCCAGCAGCCAACAGGGAGGCTATGGCTACACCTTC
j_gene: TRBJ2-7; abundance: -; d_gene: TRBD2; v_gene: TRBV19; CDR3aa: CASSLAGGPEQYF; CDR3nt: TGTGCCAGTAGTCTCGCGGGAGGGCCCGAGCAGTACTTC
j_gene: TRBJ1-4; abundance: -; d_gene: -; v_gene: TRBV28; CDR3aa: CASSFKGYGEKLFF; CDR3nt: TGTGCCAGCAGTTTCAAGGGGTATGGTGAAAAACTGTTTTTT
j_gene: TRBJ2-1; abundance: -; d_gene: -; v_gene: TRBV7-8; CDR3aa: CASSFRQLNNEQFF; CDR3nt: TGTGCCAGCAGCTTTAGACAGCTAAACAATGAGCAGTTCTTC
j_gene: TRBJ2-7; abundance: -; d_gene: TRBD1; v_gene: TRBV28; CDR3aa: CASTATGVTYEQYF; CDR3nt: TGTGCCAGCACTGCGACAGGGGTAACCTACGAGCAGTACTTC
j_gene: TRBJ2-2; abundance: -; d_gene: TRBD2; v_gene: TRBV27; CDR3aa: CASSLISAGASGELFF; CDR3nt: TGTGCCAGCAGTTTAATATCTGCGGGAGCCTCCGGGGAGCTGTTTTTT
j_gene: TRBJ2-1; abundance: -; d_gene: TRBD2; v_gene: TRBV7-3; CDR3aa: CASSFGGSNEQFF; CDR3nt: TGTGCCAGCAGCTTCGGGGGGTCCAATGAGCAGTTCTTC
j_gene: TRBJ2-1; abundance: once; d_gene: -; v_gene: TRBV4-2; CDR3aa: CASSQGPNEQFF; CDR3nt: TGTGCCAGCAGCCAAGGGCCGAATGAGCAGTTCTTC
j_gene: TRBJ2-2; abundance: once; d_gene: TRBD2; v_gene: TRBV9; CDR3aa: CASSVVAGGPGSTGELFF; CDR3nt: TGTGCCAGCAGCGTAGTAGCGGGAGGGCCAGGGTCCACCGGGGAGCTGTTTTTT
j_gene: TRBJ1-2; abundance: -; d_gene: TRBD1; v_gene: TRBV5-6; CDR3aa: CASSSGTVFNYGYTF; CDR3nt: TGTGCCAGCAGTTCTGGGACAGTTTTTAACTATGGCTACACCTTC
j_gene: TRBJ1-1; abundance: -; d_gene: -; v_gene: TRBV5-1; CDR3aa: CASSAATDGKNTEAFF; CDR3nt: TGCGCCAGCAGCGCTGCGACGGACGGGAAGAACACTGAAGCTTTCTTT
j_gene: TRBJ2-2; abundance: -; d_gene: -; v_gene: TRBV11-3; CDR3aa: CASSSIRTGELFF; CDR3nt: TGTGCCAGCAGCTCTATCAGGACCGGGGAGCTGTTTTTT
j_gene: TRBJ1-5; abundance: -; d_gene: -; v_gene: TRBV19; CDR3aa: CASTDMGWSNQPQHF; CDR3nt: TGTGCCAGTACCGACATGGGCTGGAGCAATCAGCCCCAGCATTTT
j_gene: TRBJ2-1; abundance: -; d_gene: TRBD2; v_gene: TRBV27; CDR3aa: CASIGTSGSSYNEQFF; CDR3nt: TGTGCCAGCATCGGGACTAGCGGGAGCTCCTACAATGAGCAGTTCTTC
j_gene: TRBJ2-7; abundance: -; d_gene: TRBD2; v_gene: TRBV4-1; CDR3aa: CASSQGLAGYEQYF; CDR3nt: TGCGCCAGCAGCCAAGGACTAGCGGGATACGAGCAGTACTTC
j_gene: TRBJ1-2; abundance: -; d_gene: TRBD1; v_gene: TRBV3-1/TRBV3-2; CDR3aa: CASSHGQGSNYGYTF; CDR3nt: TGTGCCAGCAGCCATGGACAGGGCTCTAACTATGGCTACACCTTC
j_gene: TRBJ1-3; abundance: -; d_gene: -; v_gene: TRBV2; CDR3aa: CASRERDTTGNTIYF; CDR3nt: TGTGCCAGCAGGGAAAGGGACACAACTGGAAACACCATATATTTT
j_gene: TRBJ2-7; abundance: -; d_gene: TRBD1; v_gene: TRBV27; CDR3aa: CASSLGGQGASSYEQYF; CDR3nt: TGTGCCAGCAGTTTAGGGGGACAGGGGGCTTCAAGCTACGAGCAGTACTTC
j_gene: TRBJ2-3; abundance: -; d_gene: -; v_gene: TRBV6-4; CDR3aa: CASSDTPGEADTQYF; CDR3nt: TGTGCCAGCAGCGACACTCCGGGAGAAGCAGATACGCAGTATTTT
j_gene: TRBJ2-7; abundance: -; d_gene: -; v_gene: TRBV7-9; CDR3aa: CASTLGRSSYEQYF; CDR3nt: TGTGCCAGCACCTTGGGGAGGAGCTCCTACGAGCAGTACTTC
j_gene: TRBJ1-1; abundance: -; d_gene: -; v_gene: TRBV5-5; CDR3aa: CASSGGGKSTRVNTEAFF; CDR3nt: TGTGCCAGCAGCGGCGGGGGGAAGTCAACAAGAGTGAACACTGAAGCTTTCTTT
j_gene: TRBJ2-6; abundance: -; d_gene: TRBD1; v_gene: TRBV3-1/TRBV3-2; CDR3aa: CASSQRPGGSGANVLTF; CDR3nt: TGTGCCAGCAGCCAAAGGCCAGGGGGTTCTGGGGCCAACGTCCTGACTTTC
j_gene: TRBJ2-2; abundance: -; d_gene: -; v_gene: TRBV20-1; CDR3aa: CSASARNTGELFF; CDR3nt: TGCAGTGCTAGTGCCAGAAACACCGGGGAGCTGTTTTTT
j_gene: TRBJ2-2; abundance: -; d_gene: -; v_gene: TRBV21-1; CDR3aa: CASSKGVHWSTGELFF; CDR3nt: TGTGCCAGCAGCAAAGGCGTCCACTGGAGCACCGGGGAGCTGTTTTTT
j_gene: TRBJ2-1; abundance: -; d_gene: TRBD2; v_gene: TRBV4-1; CDR3aa: CASSQGVSGRARGEQFF; CDR3nt: TGCGCCAGCAGCCAAGGAGTTAGCGGGAGGGCCCGGGGCGAGCAGTTCTTC
j_gene: TRBJ2-1; abundance: -; d_gene: TRBD2; v_gene: TRBV5-1; CDR3aa: CASSTGTSGYNEQFF; CDR3nt: TGCGCCAGCAGTACCGGGACTAGCGGCTACAATGAGCAGTTCTTC
j_gene: TRBJ1-5; abundance: once; d_gene: -; v_gene: TRBV28; CDR3aa: CASTTPTGPSNQPQHF; CDR3nt: TGTGCCAGCACCACCCCGACAGGACCAAGCAATCAGCCCCAGCATTTT
j_gene: TRBJ1-5; abundance: once; d_gene: -; v_gene: TRBV28; CDR3aa: CASSFRALGGNQPQHF; CDR3nt: TGTGCCAGCAGTTTTAGGGCCCTGGGGGGAAATCAGCCCCAGCATTTT
j_gene: TRBJ2-1; abundance: -; d_gene: TRBD2; v_gene: TRBV3-1/TRBV3-2; CDR3aa: CASSPGLAGVSEQFF; CDR3nt: TGTGCCAGCAGCCCGGGACTAGCGGGAGTGAGTGAGCAGTTCTTC
j_gene: TRBJ2-1; abundance: -; d_gene: TRBD2; v_gene: TRBV7-2; CDR3aa: CASSPPGLAGGRGEQFF; CDR3nt: TGTGCCAGCAGTCCTCCGGGACTAGCGGGAGGTCGGGGTGAGCAGTTCTTC
j_gene: TRBJ2-7; abundance: -; d_gene: -; v_gene: TRBV3-1/TRBV3-2; CDR3aa: CASSQRGVSDGSSYEQYF; CDR3nt: TGTGCCAGCAGCCAAAGAGGGGTCAGTGACGGGAGCTCCTACGAGCAGTACTTC
j_gene: TRBJ1-1; abundance: -; d_gene: TRBD1; v_gene: TRBV10-1; CDR3aa: CASSDGTGGMGTEAFF; CDR3nt: TGCGCCAGCAGTGATGGGACAGGGGGCATGGGCACTGAAGCTTTCTTT
j_gene: TRBJ2-5; abundance: -; d_gene: TRBD1; v_gene: TRBV30; CDR3aa: CAWSARTGLDRTQYF; CDR3nt: TGTGCCTGGAGTGCCCGGACAGGGTTGGATCGGACCCAGTACTTC
j_gene: TRBJ2-3; abundance: -; d_gene: TRBD2; v_gene: TRBV7-2; CDR3aa: CASSPTGTRPTDTQYF; CDR3nt: TGTGCCAGCAGCCCGACCGGGACTAGGCCCACAGATACGCAGTATTTT
j_gene: TRBJ1-2; abundance: -; d_gene: -; v_gene: TRBV6-5; CDR3aa: CASSRGQPYGYTF; CDR3nt: TGTGCCAGCAGCCGTGGACAGCCCTATGGCTACACCTTC
j_gene: TRBJ1-3; abundance: -; d_gene: TRBD1; v_gene: TRBV29-1; CDR3aa: CSVVGTGFAGNTIYF; CDR3nt: TGCAGCGTTGTGGGGACAGGGTTCGCTGGAAACACCATATATTTT
j_gene: TRBJ2-1; abundance: -; d_gene: -; v_gene: TRBV4-1; CDR3aa: CASSQLDNEQFF; CDR3nt: TGCGCCAGCAGCCAATTAGACAATGAGCAGTTCTTC
j_gene: TRBJ2-5; abundance: -; d_gene: TRBD1; v_gene: TRBV6-5; CDR3aa: CASRSPGQGMETQYF; CDR3nt: TGTGCCAGCAGAAGTCCGGGACAGGGTATGGAGACCCAGTACTTC
j_gene: TRBJ1-4; abundance: -; d_gene: -; v_gene: TRBV4-3; CDR3aa: CASSQDHGRANEKLFF; CDR3nt: TGCGCCAGCAGCCAAGATCATGGGAGGGCTAATGAAAAACTGTTTTTT
j_gene: TRBJ2-7; abundance: -; d_gene: TRBD1; v_gene: TRBV19; CDR3aa: CASSIEGATDEQYF; CDR3nt: TGTGCCAGTAGTATCGAGGGGGCGACGGACGAGCAGTACTTC
j_gene: TRBJ1-2; abundance: -; d_gene: -; v_gene: TRBV6-5; CDR3aa: CASSYKAGTIYGYTF; CDR3nt: TGTGCCAGCAGTTACAAGGCAGGGACTATCTATGGCTACACCTTC
j_gene: TRBJ1-4; abundance: many; d_gene: -; v_gene: TRBV15; CDR3aa: CATSTRGQFNEKLFF; CDR3nt: TGTGCCACCAGCACCCGTGGACAGTTTAATGAAAAACTGTTTTTT
j_gene: TRBJ1-3; abundance: -; d_gene: TRBD1; v_gene: TRBV19; CDR3aa: CASSAGQESSGNTIYF; CDR3nt: TGTGCCAGTAGTGCAGGACAGGAGAGCTCTGGAAACACCATATATTTT
j_gene: TRBJ1-1; abundance: -; d_gene: -; v_gene: TRBV18; CDR3aa: CASSPLSSVDTEAFF; CDR3nt: TGTGCCAGCTCACCACTATCCTCAGTGGACACTGAAGCTTTCTTT
j_gene: TRBJ2-4; abundance: -; d_gene: TRBD1; v_gene: TRBV19; CDR3aa: CASRDRGLPIQYF; CDR3nt: TGTGCCAGCCGGGACAGGGGCCTCCCCATTCAGTACTTC
j_gene: TRBJ2-1; abundance: -; d_gene: TRBD2; v_gene: TRBV4-1; CDR3aa: CASSQRSLLAGEDEQFF; CDR3nt: TGCGCCAGCAGCCAAAGGTCACTACTAGCGGGAGAGGATGAGCAGTTCTTC
j_gene: TRBJ2-3; abundance: -; d_gene: -; v_gene: TRBV5-1; CDR3aa: CASSLPGDTDTQYF; CDR3nt: TGCGCCAGCAGCTTGCCGGGAGACACAGATACGCAGTATTTT
j_gene: TRBJ2-5; abundance: -; d_gene: TRBD2; v_gene: TRBV11-2; CDR3aa: CASSLRGERGETQYF; CDR3nt: TGTGCCAGCAGCTTACGGGGGGAGAGGGGAGAGACCCAGTACTTC
j_gene: TRBJ1-5; abundance: -; d_gene: -; v_gene: TRBV7-9; CDR3aa: CASSPLGQGSNQPQHF; CDR3nt: TGTGCCAGCAGCCCCTTGGGGCAGGGGAGCAATCAGCCCCAGCATTTT
j_gene: TRBJ2-1; abundance: -; d_gene: TRBD1; v_gene: TRBV27; CDR3aa: CASSATGAGYNEQFF; CDR3nt: TGTGCCAGCAGTGCAACAGGGGCCGGCTACAATGAGCAGTTCTTC
j_gene: TRBJ2-5; abundance: -; d_gene: -; v_gene: TRBV27; CDR3aa: CASSLRAALFQETQYF; CDR3nt: TGTGCCAGCAGTTTGCGGGCGGCGTTGTTTCAAGAGACCCAGTACTTC
j_gene: TRBJ2-3; abundance: -; d_gene: -; v_gene: TRBV29-1; CDR3aa: CSVERYKTDTQYF; CDR3nt: TGCAGCGTTGAACGATACAAGACAGATACGCAGTATTTT